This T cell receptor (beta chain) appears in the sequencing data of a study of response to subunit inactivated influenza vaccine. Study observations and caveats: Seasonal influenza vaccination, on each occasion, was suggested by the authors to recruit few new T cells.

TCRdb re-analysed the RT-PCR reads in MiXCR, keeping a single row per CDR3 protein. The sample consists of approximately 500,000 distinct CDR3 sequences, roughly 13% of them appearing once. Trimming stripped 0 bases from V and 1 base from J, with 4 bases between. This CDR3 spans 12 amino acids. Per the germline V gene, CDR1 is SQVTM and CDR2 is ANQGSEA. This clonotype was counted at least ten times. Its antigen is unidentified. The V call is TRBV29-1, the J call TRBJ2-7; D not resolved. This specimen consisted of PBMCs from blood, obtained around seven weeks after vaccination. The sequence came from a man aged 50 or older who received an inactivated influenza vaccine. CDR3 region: CSVEEESYEQYF. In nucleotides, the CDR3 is TGCAGCGTTGAAGAGGAATCCTACGAGCAGTACTTC.